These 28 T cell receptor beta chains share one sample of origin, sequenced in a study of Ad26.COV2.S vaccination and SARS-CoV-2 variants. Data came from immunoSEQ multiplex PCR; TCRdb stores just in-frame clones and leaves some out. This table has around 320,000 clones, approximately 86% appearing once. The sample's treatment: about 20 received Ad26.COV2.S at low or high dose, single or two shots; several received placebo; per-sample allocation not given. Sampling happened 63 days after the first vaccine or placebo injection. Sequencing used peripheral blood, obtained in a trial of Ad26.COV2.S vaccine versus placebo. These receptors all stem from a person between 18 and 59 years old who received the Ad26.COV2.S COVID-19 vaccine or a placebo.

As DNA, the CDR3 is TGTGCCTGGAGTGTACACATGGCAGGGGATAGCAATCAGCCCCAGCATTTT. This encodes CAWSVHMAGDSNQPQHF. The gene calls are TRBV30 and TRBJ1-5; possibly TRBD1 for D (6 bases). Trimming removed 0 bases at V and 0 bases at J, with 15 bases between. The CDR3 spans 17 residues. CDR1 and CDR2 (germline): GTSNPN, SVGIG (reference sequence).

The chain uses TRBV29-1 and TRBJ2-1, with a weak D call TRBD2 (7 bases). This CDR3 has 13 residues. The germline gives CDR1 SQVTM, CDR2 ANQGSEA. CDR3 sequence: CSIGGGFENEQFF. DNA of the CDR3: TGCAGTATAGGGGGGGGCTTTGAGAATGAGCAGTTCTTC.

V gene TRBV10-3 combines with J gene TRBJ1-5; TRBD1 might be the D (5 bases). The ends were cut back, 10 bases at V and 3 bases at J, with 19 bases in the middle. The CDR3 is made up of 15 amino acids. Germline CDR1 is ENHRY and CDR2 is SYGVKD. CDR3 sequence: CATSGDQLPNQPQHF. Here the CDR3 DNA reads TGTGCCACCAGCGGGGACCAACTACCCAATCAGCCCCAGCATTTT.

The CDR3 nucleotides read TGTGCCAGCAGCCCATCGAAAAACGGGGACGCTTTCTTT. Its protein product is CASSPSKNGDAFF. This sequence joins TRBV7-9 and TRBJ1-1; TRBD1 might be the D (5 bases). The germline V gene encodes CDR1 SEHNR and CDR2 FQNEAQ (reference sequence). Deletions cut 5 bases from V and 11 bases from J, with 18 bases between. The CDR3 is made up of 13 amino acids. The full variable domain, in which reference TRBV7-9 and TRBJ1-1 provide the parts outside the CDR3, is DTGVSQNPRHKITKRGQNVTFRCDPISEHNRLYWYRQTLGQGPEFLTYFQNEAQLEKSRLLSDRFSAERPKGSFSTLEIQRTEQGDSAMYLCASSPSKNGDAFFGQGTRLTVV.

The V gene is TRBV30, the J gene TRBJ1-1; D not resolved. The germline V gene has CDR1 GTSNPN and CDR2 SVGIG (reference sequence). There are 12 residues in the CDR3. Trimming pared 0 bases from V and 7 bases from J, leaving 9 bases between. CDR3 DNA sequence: TGTGCCTGGAGTGTAGGCGCCGGTGAAGCTTTCTTT. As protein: CAWSVGAGEAFF. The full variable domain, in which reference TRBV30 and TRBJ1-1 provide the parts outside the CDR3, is SQTIHQWPATLVQPVGSPLSLECTVEGTSNPNLYWYRQAAGRGLQLLFYSVGIGQISSEVPQNLSASRPQDRQFILSSKKLLLSDSGFYLCAWSVGAGEAFFGQGTRLTVV.

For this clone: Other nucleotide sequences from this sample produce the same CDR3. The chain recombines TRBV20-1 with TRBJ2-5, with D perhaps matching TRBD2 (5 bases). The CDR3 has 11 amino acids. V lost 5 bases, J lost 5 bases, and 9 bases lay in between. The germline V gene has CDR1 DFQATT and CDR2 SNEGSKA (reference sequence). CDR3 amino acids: CSARRGETQYF. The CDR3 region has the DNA TGCAGTGCTCGAAGAGGGGAGACCCAGTACTTC.

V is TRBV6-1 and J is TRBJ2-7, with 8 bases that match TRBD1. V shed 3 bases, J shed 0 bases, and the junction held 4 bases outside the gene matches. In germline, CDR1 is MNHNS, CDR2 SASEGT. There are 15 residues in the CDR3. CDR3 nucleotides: TGTGCCAGCAGTGACCGGACAGGGAACTCCTACGAGCAGTACTTC. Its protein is CASSDRTGNSYEQYF.

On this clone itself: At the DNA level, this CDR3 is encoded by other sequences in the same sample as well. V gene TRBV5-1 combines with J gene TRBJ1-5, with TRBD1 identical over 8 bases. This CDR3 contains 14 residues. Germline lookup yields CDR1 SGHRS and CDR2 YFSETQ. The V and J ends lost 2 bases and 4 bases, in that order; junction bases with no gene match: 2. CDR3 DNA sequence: TGCGCCAGCAGCTTCGGACAGGGAAATCAGCCCCAGCATTTT. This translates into CASSFGQGNQPQHF.

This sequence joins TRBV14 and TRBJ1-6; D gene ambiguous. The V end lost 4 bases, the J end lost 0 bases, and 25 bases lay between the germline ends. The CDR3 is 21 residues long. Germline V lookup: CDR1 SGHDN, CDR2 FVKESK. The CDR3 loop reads CASSRPQGVLPMSSYNSPLHF. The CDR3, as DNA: TGTGCCAGCAGCCGACCTCAAGGCGTTCTTCCCATGAGCTCCTATAATTCACCCCTCCACTTT.

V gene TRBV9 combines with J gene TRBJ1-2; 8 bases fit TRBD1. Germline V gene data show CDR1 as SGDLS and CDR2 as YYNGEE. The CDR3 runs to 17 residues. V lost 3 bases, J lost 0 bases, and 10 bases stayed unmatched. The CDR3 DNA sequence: TGTGCCAGCAGCGCGCGGGACAGGATGAGAACTAACTATGGCTACACCTTC. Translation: CASSARDRMRTNYGYTF. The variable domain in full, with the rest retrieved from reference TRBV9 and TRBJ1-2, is DSGVTQTPKHLITATGQRVTLRCSPRSGDLSVYWYQQSLDQGLQFLIQYYNGEERAKGNILERFSAQQFPDLHSELNLSSLELGDSALYFCASSARDRMRTNYGYTFGSGTRLTVV.

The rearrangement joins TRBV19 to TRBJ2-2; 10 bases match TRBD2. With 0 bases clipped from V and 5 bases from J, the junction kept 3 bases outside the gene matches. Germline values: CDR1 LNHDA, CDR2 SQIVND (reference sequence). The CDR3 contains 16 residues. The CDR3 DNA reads TGTGCCAGTAGTATAGATAGCGGGGGGTTAACCGGGGAGCTGTTTTTT. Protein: CASSIDSGGLTGELFF.

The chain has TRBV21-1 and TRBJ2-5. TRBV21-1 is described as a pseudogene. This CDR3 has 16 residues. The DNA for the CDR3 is TGTGCCAGCAGCAACCGTTTAGAGGGGTTGAGGGAGACCCAGTACTTC. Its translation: CASSNRLEGLRETQYF.

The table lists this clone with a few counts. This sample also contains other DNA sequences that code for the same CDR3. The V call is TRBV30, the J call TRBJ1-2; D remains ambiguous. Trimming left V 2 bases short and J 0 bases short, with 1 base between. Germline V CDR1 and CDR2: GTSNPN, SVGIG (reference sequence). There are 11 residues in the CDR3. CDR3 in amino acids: CAWSSNYGYTF. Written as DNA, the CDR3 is TGTGCCTGGAGTTCTAACTATGGCTACACCTTC.

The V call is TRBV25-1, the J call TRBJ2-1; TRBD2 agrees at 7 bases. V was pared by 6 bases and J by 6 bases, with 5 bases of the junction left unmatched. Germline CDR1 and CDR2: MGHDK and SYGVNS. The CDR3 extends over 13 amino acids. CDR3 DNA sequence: TGTGCCAGCAGGCCTAGCGGACTCAATGAGCAGTTCTTC. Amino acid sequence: CASRPSGLNEQFF.

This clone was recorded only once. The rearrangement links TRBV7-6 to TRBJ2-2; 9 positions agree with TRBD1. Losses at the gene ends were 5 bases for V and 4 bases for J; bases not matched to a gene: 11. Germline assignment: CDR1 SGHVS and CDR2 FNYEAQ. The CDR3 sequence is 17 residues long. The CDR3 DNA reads TGTGCCAGCAGCCTTATGGGTGGGACAGGGTTCACCGGGGAGCTGTTTTTT. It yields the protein CASSLMGGTGFTGELFF.

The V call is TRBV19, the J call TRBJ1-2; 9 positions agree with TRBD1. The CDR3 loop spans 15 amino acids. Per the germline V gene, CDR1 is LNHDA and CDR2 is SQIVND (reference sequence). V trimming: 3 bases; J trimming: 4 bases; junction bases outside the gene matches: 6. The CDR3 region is CASSIPDRGGYGYTF. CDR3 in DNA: TGTGCCAGTAGTATCCCTGACAGGGGGGGCTATGGCTACACCTTC.

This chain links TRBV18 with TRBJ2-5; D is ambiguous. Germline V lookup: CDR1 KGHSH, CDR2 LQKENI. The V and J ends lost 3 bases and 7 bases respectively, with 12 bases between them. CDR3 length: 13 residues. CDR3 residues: CASSPGLKGTQYF. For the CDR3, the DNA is TGTGCCAGCTCACCCGGCCTAAAGGGGACCCAGTACTTC.

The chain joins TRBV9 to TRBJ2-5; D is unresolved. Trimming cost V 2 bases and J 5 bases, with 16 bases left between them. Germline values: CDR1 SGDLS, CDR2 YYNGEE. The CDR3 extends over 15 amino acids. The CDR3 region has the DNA TGTGCCAGCAGCGTCTCCTCCTTGGTGGCGGAGACCCAGTACTTC. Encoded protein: CASSVSSLVAETQYF.

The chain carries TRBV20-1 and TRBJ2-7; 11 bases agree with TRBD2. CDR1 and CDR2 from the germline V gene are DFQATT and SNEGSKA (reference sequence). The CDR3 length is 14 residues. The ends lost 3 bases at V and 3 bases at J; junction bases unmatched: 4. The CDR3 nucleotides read TGCAGTGCTAGTACCGGGACTAGCGGCTACGAGCAGTACTTC. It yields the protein CSASTGTSGYEQYF.

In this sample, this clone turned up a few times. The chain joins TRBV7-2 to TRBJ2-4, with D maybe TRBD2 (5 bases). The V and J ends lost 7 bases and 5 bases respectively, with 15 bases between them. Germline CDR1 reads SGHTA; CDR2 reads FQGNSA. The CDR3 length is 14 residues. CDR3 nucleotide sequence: TGTGCCAGCATGCAGGACTTCCATCAAAACATTCAGTACTTC. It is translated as CASMQDFHQNIQYF. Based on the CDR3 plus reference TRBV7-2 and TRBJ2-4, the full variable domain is GAGVSQSPSNKVTEKGKDVELRCDPISGHTALYWYRQSLGQGLEFLIYFQGNSAPDKSGLPSDRFSAERTGGSVSTLTIQRTQQEDSAVYLCASMQDFHQNIQYFGAGTRLSVL.

This chain's CDR3 is CASSSPEFGAYEQYF. The CDR3 DNA sequence: TGTGCCAGCAGTTCCCCAGAATTCGGGGCCTACGAGCAGTACTTC. The chain carries TRBV7-8 and TRBJ2-7; D possibly corresponds to TRBD2 (5 bases). The CDR3 extends over 15 amino acids. The germline CDR1 and CDR2 sequences are SGHVS and FQNEAQ. V lost 6 bases, J lost 2 bases, and 17 bases lay in between. Full variable domain (missing parts from reference TRBV7-8 and TRBJ2-7): GAGVSQSPRYKVAKRGQDVALRCDPISGHVSLFWYQQALGQGPEFLTYFQNEAQLDKSGLPSDRFFAERPEGSVSTLKIQRTQQEDSAVYLCASSSPEFGAYEQYFGPGTRLTVT.

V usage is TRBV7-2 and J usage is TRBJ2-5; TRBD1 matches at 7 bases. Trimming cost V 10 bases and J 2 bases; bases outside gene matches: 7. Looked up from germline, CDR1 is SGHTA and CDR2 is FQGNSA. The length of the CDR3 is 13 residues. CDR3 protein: CATLYRGQETQYF. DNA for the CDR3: TGTGCCACACTTTACAGGGGTCAAGAGACCCAGTACTTC. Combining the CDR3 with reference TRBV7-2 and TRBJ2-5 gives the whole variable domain GAGVSQSPSNKVTEKGKDVELRCDPISGHTALYWYRQSLGQGLEFLIYFQGNSAPDKSGLPSDRFSAERTGGSVSTLTIQRTQQEDSAVYLCATLYRGQETQYFGPGTRLLVL.

The CDR3 loop is CASSADQHTQYF. CDR3 in DNA: TGTGCCAGCAGTGCGGACCAACATACGCAGTATTTT. This chain connects TRBV2 to TRBJ2-3; D gene ambiguous. V lost 4 bases, J lost 7 bases, and 9 bases lay in between. The CDR3 has 12 residues. Germline V lookup: CDR1 SNHLY, CDR2 FYNNEI.

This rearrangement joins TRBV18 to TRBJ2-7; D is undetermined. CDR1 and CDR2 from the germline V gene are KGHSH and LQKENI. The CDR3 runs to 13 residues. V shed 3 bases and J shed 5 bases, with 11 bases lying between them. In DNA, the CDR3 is TGTGCCAGCTCACCGAACCAGCGAGACGAGCAGTACTTC. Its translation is CASSPNQRDEQYF.

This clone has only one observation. In DNA form, the CDR3 reads TGCGCCAGCAGCCAAGAGGTAGGAGTGTACGAGCAGTACTTC. Amino acids: CASSQEVGVYEQYF. The chain couples TRBV4-3 to TRBJ2-7; D unresolved. Deletions cut 0 bases from V and 4 bases from J, with 10 bases between. The CDR3 loop spans 14 amino acids. The germline CDR1 and CDR2 sequences are LGHNA and YSLEER.

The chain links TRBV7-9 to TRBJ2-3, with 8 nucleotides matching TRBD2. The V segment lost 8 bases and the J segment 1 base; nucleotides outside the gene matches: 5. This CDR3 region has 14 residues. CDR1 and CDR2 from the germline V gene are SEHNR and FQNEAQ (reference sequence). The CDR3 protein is CASGRGDGTDTQYF. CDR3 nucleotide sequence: TGTGCCAGCGGGCGGGGGGATGGCACAGATACGCAGTATTTT.

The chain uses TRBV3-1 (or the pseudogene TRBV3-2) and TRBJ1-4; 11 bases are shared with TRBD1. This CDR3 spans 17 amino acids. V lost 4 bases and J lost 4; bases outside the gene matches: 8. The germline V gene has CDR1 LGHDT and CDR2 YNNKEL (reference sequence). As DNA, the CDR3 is TGTGCCAGCAGCCTTCGGACAGGGGGCAGGGATAATGAAAAACTGTTTTTT. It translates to CASSLRTGGRDNEKLFF.

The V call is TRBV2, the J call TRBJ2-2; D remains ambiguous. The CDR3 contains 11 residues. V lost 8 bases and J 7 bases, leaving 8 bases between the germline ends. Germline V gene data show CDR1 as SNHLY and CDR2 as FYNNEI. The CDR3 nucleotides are TGTGCCAGCGGGTATTACGGGGAGCTGTTTTTT. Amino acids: CASGYYGELFF.